The 21 T cell receptor beta chains below all came from one sample that was sequenced in a study of OX40 agonist ivuxolimab in advanced cancers. Generated by immunoSEQ multiplex PCR, the TCRdb table keeps only in-frame clones and is missing some. The sample yields 25,000 to 30,000 clones, roughly 85% seen once. The sample consisted of CD4+ or CD8+ T cells sorted from blood, taken in a trial of the OX40 agonist ivuxolimab. These receptors came from an adult with an advanced solid tumor such as melanoma, head and neck, liver or kidney cancer.

The rearrangement uses TRBV7-8 and TRBJ2-7; TRBD2 agrees at 9 bases. With V trimmed by 2 bases and J by 6 bases, 11 bases remained unmatched. The V gene's germline CDR1 is SGHVS and CDR2 FQNEAQ. The CDR3 loop spans 16 amino acids. The CDR3 DNA sequence: TGTGCCAGCAGCTTACGGCCGGCTAGCGGGATTAGCGAGCAGTACTTC. This translates into CASSLRPASGISEQYF.

This clone has a handful of counts. The genes are TRBV7-2 and TRBJ2-3, with TRBD2 matching over 15 bases. Germline V gene lookup returns CDR1 SGHTA and CDR2 FQGNSA. The CDR3 extends over 17 amino acids. The V segment lost 7 bases and the J segment 4 bases; nucleotides outside the gene matches: 9. CDR3 residues: CASTDTGLAGGPDTQYF. The DNA of the CDR3 is TGTGCCAGCACCGACACGGGACTAGCGGGAGGTCCAGATACGCAGTATTTT.

V gene TRBV28 combines with J gene TRBJ2-1; D unclear. V lost 6 bases to trimming and J lost 6 bases, with 18 bases between them. This CDR3 contains 15 residues. From germline, CDR1 is MDHEN and CDR2 SYDVKM. The CDR3 is CASSPPYAAPNEQFF. The CDR3 DNA reads TGTGCCAGCAGCCCGCCGTACGCAGCTCCCAATGAGCAGTTCTTC.

The genes are TRBV30 and TRBJ2-1; 8 nucleotides match TRBD2. Trimming removed 2 bases from V and 9 bases from J; junction bases left unmatched: 6. This CDR3 region has 13 residues. The germline gives CDR1 GTSNPN, CDR2 SVGIG (reference sequence). The CDR3 loop reads CAWSLGLAGEQFF. Here the CDR3 DNA reads TGTGCCTGGAGTCTCGGGCTAGCGGGTGAGCAGTTCTTC.

The V call is TRBV7-2, the J call TRBJ1-5; tentatively, D is TRBD1 (5 bases). The CDR3 consists of 14 residues. The V gene's germline CDR1 is SGHTA and CDR2 FQGNSA. Trimming cost V 1 base and J 3 bases, with 7 bases left between them. The CDR3 here is CASSLGGPNQPQHF. CDR3 in DNA: TGTGCCAGCAGCTTAGGGGGCCCCAATCAGCCCCAGCATTTT.

The V gene is TRBV28, the J gene TRBJ1-4; D is ambiguous. Germline assignment: CDR1 MDHEN and CDR2 SYDVKM. The V end was cut by 6 bases, the J end by 11 bases, with 16 bases between. This CDR3 contains 13 residues. CDR3 sequence reads: CASRPGTLGKLFF. DNA for the CDR3: TGTGCCAGCAGACCCGGAACGCTTGGGAAACTGTTTTTT.

The gene calls are TRBV25-1 and TRBJ1-6; the D gene is possibly TRBD1 (6 bases). The germline V and J ends were trimmed by 4 bases and 12 bases, with 22 bases remaining between them. This CDR3 has 16 amino acids. Germline values: CDR1 MGHDK, CDR2 SYGVNS. Here the CDR3 reads CASSGVGAEGFGPLHF. DNA of the CDR3: TGTGCCAGCAGTGGGGTGGGGGCGGAAGGTTTTGGACCCCTCCACTTT.

The rearrangement joins TRBV19 to TRBJ2-1; 8 bases line up with TRBD2. The V segment lost 1 base and the J segment 3 bases; nucleotides outside the gene matches: 2. In germline, CDR1 is LNHDA, CDR2 SQIVND (reference sequence). The length of the CDR3 is 15 residues. CDR3 sequence reads: CASSIAGGYYNEQFF. The CDR3 region has the DNA TGTGCCAGTAGTATAGCGGGAGGGTACTACAATGAGCAGTTCTTC.

The chain recombines TRBV7-9 with TRBJ2-7, with D tentatively TRBD1 (5 bases). V was trimmed by 8 bases and J by 5 bases, leaving 16 bases between them. There are 13 residues in the CDR3. Germline CDR1 reads SEHNR; CDR2 reads FQNEAQ (reference sequence). The CDR3 reads CASEALQGHEQYF. The CDR3 bases are TGTGCCAGCGAAGCCCTCCAGGGCCACGAGCAGTACTTC.

The chain couples TRBV5-4 to TRBJ2-7; D may be TRBD1 or TRBD2 (5 bases each). Germline loops: CDR1 SGHNT, CDR2 YYREEE (reference sequence). The CDR3 loop spans 15 amino acids. Trimming removed 5 bases at V and 4 bases at J, with 19 bases between. The DNA of the CDR3 is TGTGCCAGCAGATATCACCGGGACCCAAAATACGAGCAGTACTTC. This translates into CASRYHRDPKYEQYF.

This chain links TRBV19 with TRBJ2-7; tentative D call: TRBD2 (6 bases). V shed 3 bases and J shed 5 bases, with 17 bases lying between them. The germline V gene encodes CDR1 LNHDA and CDR2 SQIVND (reference sequence). The CDR3 is made up of 15 amino acids. The CDR3 region is CASSIGWGDAHEQYF. The DNA of the CDR3 is TGTGCCAGTAGTATCGGTTGGGGGGACGCCCACGAGCAGTACTTC.

V usage is TRBV4-3 and J usage is TRBJ2-7; D might be TRBD1 or TRBD2, each matching 5 bases. Germline CDR1 reads LGHNA; CDR2 reads YSLEER. The CDR3 is 17 amino acids. The V end lost 0 bases, the J end lost 0 bases, and 15 bases lay between the germline ends. The CDR3 here is CASSQDLGTASSYEQYF. The CDR3 nucleotides read TGCGCCAGCAGCCAAGATCTGGGGACGGCAAGCTCCTACGAGCAGTACTTC.

This rearrangement joins TRBV7-8 to TRBJ1-5; TRBD1 might be the D (5 bases). V lost 3 bases and J lost 2, with 8 bases in between. The CDR3 runs to 14 residues. Germline V CDR1 and CDR2: SGHVS, FQNEAQ. The CDR3 coding sequence is TGTGCCAGCAGCTTGGGGGGGGGCAATCAGCCCCAGCATTTT. Amino acids: CASSLGGGNQPQHF. The entire variable domain, with the rest obtained from reference TRBV7-8 and TRBJ1-5, is as follows: GAGVSQSPRYKVAKRGQDVALRCDPISGHVSLFWYQQALGQGPEFLTYFQNEAQLDKSGLPSDRFFAERPEGSVSTLKIQRTQQEDSAVYLCASSLGGGNQPQHFGDGTRLSIL.

This chain links TRBV5-8 with TRBJ1-5; D might be TRBD1 (6 bases). V gave up 5 bases and J gave up 4 bases, with 13 bases separating them. The V gene's germline CDR1 is SGHTS and CDR2 YDEGEE. The CDR3 length is 14 residues. CDR3 loop: CASSYRELNQPQHF. The CDR3 DNA is TGTGCCAGCAGTTACAGGGAACTTAATCAGCCCCAGCATTTT. Full variable domain (remainder filled in from reference TRBV5-8 and TRBJ1-5): EAGVTQSPTHLIKTRGQQATLRCSPISGHTSVYWYQQALGLGLQFLLWYDEGEERNRGNFPPRFSGRQFPNYSSELNVNALELEDSALYLCASSYRELNQPQHFGDGTRLSIL.

The chain couples TRBV9 to TRBJ1-1; 8 nucleotides agree with TRBD1. The CDR3 runs 16 residues. J lost 3 bases, V lost 3 bases, and 10 bases had no gene match. Looked up from germline, CDR1 is SGDLS and CDR2 is YYNGEE. The CDR3, as DNA: TGTGCCAGCAGCGCAAGAGACAGGGGAGGGTACACTGAAGCTTTCTTT. It yields the protein CASSARDRGGYTEAFF.

This clone is labeled as medium-sized (0.01 to 0.1%). The sample holds other DNA sequences that translate to the same CDR3. The chain is built from TRBV7-9 and TRBJ2-7, with a weak D call TRBD2 (6 bases). Trimming shortened V by 7 bases and J by 4 bases, and 8 bases separated the two germline ends. This CDR3 contains 11 residues. Germline V gene data show CDR1 as SEHNR and CDR2 as FQNEAQ (reference sequence). Written as DNA, the CDR3 is TGTGCCAGCATGGGGGGATACGAGCAGTACTTC. Its translation is CASMGGYEQYF.

There are a few counts of this clone. The V call is TRBV27, the J call TRBJ2-7; D call uncertain. Looked up from germline, CDR1 is MNHEY and CDR2 is SMNVEV (reference sequence). This CDR3 is 12 amino acids long. Trimming stripped 9 bases from V and 0 bases from J, with 9 bases between. The CDR3 loop reads CASKGSSYEQYF. CDR3 in DNA: TGTGCCAGTAAGGGCAGCTCCTACGAGCAGTACTTC.

The V and J genes are TRBV28 and TRBJ1-6, with D unclear. V was shortened by 6 bases and J by 14 bases, with 17 bases between the two germline ends. Per the germline V gene, CDR1 is MDHEN and CDR2 is SYDVKM. The CDR3 is 13 amino acids. CDR3 in amino acids: CASRSGPEKSLHF. In nucleotides, the CDR3 is TGTGCCAGCAGATCCGGACCGGAAAAATCCCTCCACTTT.

The CDR3 spells CASSQDFPSGGQSDTQYF. In nucleotides, the CDR3 is TGTGCCAGCAGCCAAGATTTCCCTAGCGGGGGGCAGTCGGATACGCAGTATTTT. V and J are TRBV4-2 and TRBJ2-3; 11 bases match TRBD2. The CDR3 spans 18 residues. V lost 0 bases and J lost 6; bases outside the gene matches: 11. Germline assignment: CDR1 LGHNA and CDR2 YNFKEQ.

The chain links TRBV2 to TRBJ2-2; 9 positions match TRBD2. From germline, CDR1 is SNHLY and CDR2 FYNNEI. This CDR3 is 17 amino acids long. With 2 bases clipped from V and 7 bases from J, the junction kept 11 bases outside the gene matches. This chain's CDR3 is CASSESGGGLAIGELFF. DNA of the CDR3: TGTGCCAGCAGTGAATCGGGAGGGGGACTAGCCATCGGGGAGCTGTTTTTT. The entire variable domain, with the rest obtained from reference TRBV2 and TRBJ2-2, is as follows: EPEVTQTPSHQVTQMGQEVILRCVPISNHLYFYWYRQILGQKVEFLVSFYNNEISEKSEIFDDQFSVERPDGSNFTLKIRSTKLEDSAMYFCASSESGGGLAIGELFFGEGSRLTVL.

The rearrangement uses TRBV7-2 and TRBJ2-7; weak D call: TRBD2 (5 bases). The CDR3 length is 16 residues. V was shortened by 5 bases and J by 3 bases, with 20 bases between the two germline ends. CDR1 and CDR2 (germline): SGHTA, FQGNSA. DNA of the CDR3: TGTGCCAGCAGCCAAACCGGGATCGTAAAGGACTACGAGCAGTACTTC. Protein sequence: CASSQTGIVKDYEQYF.